What follows describes a single T cell receptor beta chain. Germline is not matched at one junction end, which may reflect a read error. This sample is part of a study of tumor and adjacent non-tumor tissue in lung cancer. RNA was extracted from bulk tissue without any cell sorting. TCRbeta libraries were built with three rounds of nested PCR, modified from ARM-PCR. From the multiplex PCR reads, TCRdb called clonotypes with MiXCR, one entry per CDR3 protein. The sample contains 100,000 to 150,000 distinct CDR3 sequences, around three fifths of which appear only once. Germline lookup yields CDR1 SGHAT and CDR2 FQNNGV. The CDR3 contains 15 residues.

The gene calls are TRBV11-2 and TRBJ2-1; TRBD1 is a possible D gene (6 bases). Material: lung tumor tissue. This clonotype was obtained from a man aged 25-40 years with non-small cell lung cancer. Here the CDR3 reads CASSLVGGSYNEHFF. The DNA of the CDR3 is TGTGCCAGCAGCTTAGTTGGGGGCTCCTACAATGAGCACTTCTTC.